Shown below are 9 T cell receptor beta chains from a single sample sequenced in a study of T cells in Graves' hyperthyroidism and ophthalmopathy (dated by TCRdb to about 2019). The protocol used for the library was multiplex PCR. Reads for this sample came from an Illumina HiSeq 2000. TCR beta CDR3 regions were amplified from RNA transcripts. A first-round RT-PCR of the TCR CDR3 used the HTBI primer set with the Qiagen OneStep RT-PCR kit. TCRdb reworked the public reads: Q25 trimming with fastp, MiXCR clone assembly, productive beta chains retained. Every CDR3 protein is listed once, alongside the most common genes and DNA of its rows. A total of around 350,000 distinct CDR3 sequences appear in this sample, approximately 20% of them only once. The ten largest clones represent about 3.7% of the sample. Sequenced sample: blood. These receptors all stem from a woman younger than 35 with Graves' hyperthyroidism.

This rearrangement joins TRBV28 to TRBJ2-7; the D call may be TRBD1 or TRBD2 (7 bases each). Trimming pared 7 bases from V and 6 bases from J, leaving 16 bases between. There are 13 residues in the CDR3. In germline, CDR1 is MDHEN, CDR2 SYDVKM. In DNA form, the CDR3 reads TGTGCCAGCAAGGGACAGCGGACTAGCGAGCAGTACTTC. This encodes CASKGQRTSEQYF.

This clonotype was picked up many times. The chain combines TRBV7-2 with TRBJ1-5, with no clear D. From germline, CDR1 is SGHTA and CDR2 FQGNSA. Trimming took 5 bases from V and 0 from J, leaving 8 bases between them. The CDR3 has 14 residues. CDR3 bases: TGTGCCAGCAGCCGGGGAGTTAGCAATCAGCCCCAGCATTTT. It codes for CASSRGVSNQPQHF.

This clonotype was picked up many times. V and J are TRBV6-1 and TRBJ2-7; 8 bases agree with TRBD2. The CDR3 sequence is 17 residues long. Germline V gene lookup returns CDR1 MNHNS and CDR2 SASEGT. Trimming took 4 bases from V and 1 from J; bases not matched to a gene: 12. CDR3 nucleotide sequence: TGTGCCAGCAGTGGTTCCTTGATCCAGCGGGGGTCCTACGAGCAGTACTTC. Translating it yields CASSGSLIQRGSYEQYF.

This clonotype occurred many times. The V gene is TRBV7-9, the J gene TRBJ1-1; tentatively, D is TRBD1 (5 bases). The CDR3 length is 12 residues. Germline V CDR1 and CDR2: SEHNR, FQNEAQ (reference sequence). Between the trimmed V and J ends, which lost 5 bases and 7 bases, there was a span of 11 bases. CDR3 DNA: TGTGCCAGCAGCCTAGGAAGGGGTGAAGCTTTCTTT. The encoded protein is CASSLGRGEAFF.

This clonotype was detected ten times or more. The chain carries TRBV2 and TRBJ2-5, with a tentative D call TRBD1 (7 bases). Between the trimmed V and J ends, which lost 5 bases and 4 bases, there was a span of 14 bases. Germline values: CDR1 SNHLY, CDR2 FYNNEI. The CDR3 loop spans 14 amino acids. The DNA of the CDR3 is TGTGCCAGCAGTCCACAGGGGCGGGGAGAGACCCAGTACTTC. As protein: CASSPQGRGETQYF.

This clonotype was counted many times. J is TRBJ1-2 and V is TRBV29-1; 8 bases line up with TRBD1. Germline CDR1 is SQVTM and CDR2 is ANQGSEA. After removal of 5 bases from V and 2 bases from J, the junction contained 10 bases not matched to a gene. CDR3 size: 15 residues. CDR3 sequence: CSVSETGARNYGYTF. DNA for the CDR3: TGCAGCGTTTCGGAGACAGGGGCACGAAACTATGGCTACACCTTC.

V is TRBV15 and J is TRBJ2-2, with TRBD2 identical over 9 bases. The trim removed 4 bases at V and 7 bases at J, leaving 10 bases unmatched. Per the germline V gene, CDR1 is LNHNV and CDR2 is YYDKDF (reference sequence). This CDR3 region has 16 residues. The CDR3 nucleotides are TGTGCCACCAGCACGCCCGGGCTAGCGGGATTCGGGGAGCTGTTTTTT. Translation: CATSTPGLAGFGELFF.

The table lists this clonotype with many counts. V is TRBV29-1 and J is TRBJ1-5; D is ambiguous. Germline loops: CDR1 SQVTM, CDR2 ANQGSEA. Trimming took off 7 bases at V and 3 bases at J, with 19 bases between the two ends. The CDR3 loop spans 15 amino acids. The CDR3 is CSASKRAGDNQPQHF. The CDR3, as DNA: TGCAGCGCGTCTAAGAGGGCGGGCGACAATCAGCCCCAGCATTTT.

This clonotype was seen only once. V is TRBV5-1 and J is TRBJ2-7; no definite D call. Germline CDR1 SGHRS, CDR2 YFSETQ. Trimming took 1 base from V and 4 from J, leaving 9 bases between them. The CDR3 contains 13 residues. CDR3 sequence reads: CASSLSSFYEQYF. CDR3 nucleotide sequence: TGCGCCAGCAGCTTGTCGAGCTTTTACGAGCAGTACTTC.